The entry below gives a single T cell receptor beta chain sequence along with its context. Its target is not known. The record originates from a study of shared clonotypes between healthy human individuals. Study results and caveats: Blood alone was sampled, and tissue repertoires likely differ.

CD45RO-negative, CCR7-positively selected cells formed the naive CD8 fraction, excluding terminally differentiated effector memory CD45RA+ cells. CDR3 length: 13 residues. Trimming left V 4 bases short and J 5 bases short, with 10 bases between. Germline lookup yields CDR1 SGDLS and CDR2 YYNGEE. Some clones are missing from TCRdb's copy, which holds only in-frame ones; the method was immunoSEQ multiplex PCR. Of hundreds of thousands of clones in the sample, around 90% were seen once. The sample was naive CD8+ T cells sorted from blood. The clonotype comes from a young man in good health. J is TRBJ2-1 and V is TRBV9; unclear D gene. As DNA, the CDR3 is TGTGCCAGCAGCCCTAACAGTAACAATGAGCAGTTCTTC. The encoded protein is CASSPNSNNEQFF. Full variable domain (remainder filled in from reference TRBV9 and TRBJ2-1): DSGVTQTPKHLITATGQRVTLRCSPRSGDLSVYWYQQSLDQGLQFLIQYYNGEERAKGNILERFSAQQFPDLHSELNLSSLELGDSALYFCASSPNSNNEQFFGPGTRLTVL.